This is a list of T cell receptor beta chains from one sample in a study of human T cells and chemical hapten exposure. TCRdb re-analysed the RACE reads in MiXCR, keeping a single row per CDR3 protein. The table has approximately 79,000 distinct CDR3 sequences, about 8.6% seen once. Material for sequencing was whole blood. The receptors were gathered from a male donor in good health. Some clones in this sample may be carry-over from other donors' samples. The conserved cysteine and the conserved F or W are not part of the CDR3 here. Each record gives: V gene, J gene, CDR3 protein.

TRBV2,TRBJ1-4,ASSEAIGAKGLF
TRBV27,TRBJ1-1,ASSLFEGATEAF
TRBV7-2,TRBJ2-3,ASSLLGRNTDTQY
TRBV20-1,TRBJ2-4,SAPVSQYIQY
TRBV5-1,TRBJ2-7,ASSKGLAEPSSYEQY
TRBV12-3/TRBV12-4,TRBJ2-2,ASRRQGNTGELF
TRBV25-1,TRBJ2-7,ASSPGQGAIHEQY
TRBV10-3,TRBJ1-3,AITRPGLSGNTIY
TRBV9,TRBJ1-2,ASSVDAVRGYT
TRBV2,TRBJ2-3,ASSKGASGSTDTQY
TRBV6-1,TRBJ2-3,ASKSGVYTDTQY
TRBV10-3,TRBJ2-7,AISDNYEQY
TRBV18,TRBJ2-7,ASSIHEKYEQY
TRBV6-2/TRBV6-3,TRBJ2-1,ASSFTGTGLGNEQF
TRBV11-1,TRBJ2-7,ASSLAGTSYEQY
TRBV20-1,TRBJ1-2,SAQDRLLNYGYT
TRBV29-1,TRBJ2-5,SVELASGTETQY
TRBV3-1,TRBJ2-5,ASSQGLQGLQETQY
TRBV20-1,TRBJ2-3,SATIGSGDTDTQY
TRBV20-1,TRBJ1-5,SASNQGNQPQH
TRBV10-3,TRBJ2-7,AISGYRTEYEQY
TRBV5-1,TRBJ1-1,ASSSSGGGEAF
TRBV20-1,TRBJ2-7,SARDAVVSDRETYEQY
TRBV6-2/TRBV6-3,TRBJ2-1,ASSLLGRGSYNEQF
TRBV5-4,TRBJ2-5,ASSAGLEGETQY
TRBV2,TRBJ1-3,ASSAMGGALGNTIY
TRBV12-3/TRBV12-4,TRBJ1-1,ASSLSWEAF
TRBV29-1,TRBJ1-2,SVGGQNYGYT
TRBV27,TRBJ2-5,ASSLKRTGTSGSSETQY
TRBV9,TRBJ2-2,ASSAWTENTGELF
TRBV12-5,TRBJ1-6,ASGLAQGGYSPLH
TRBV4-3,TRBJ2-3,ASSQALAGGTDTQY
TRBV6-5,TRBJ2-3,ASWEFLGRADTQY
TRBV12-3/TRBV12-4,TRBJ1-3,ASSLNGGNTIY
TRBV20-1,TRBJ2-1,SARFYAAGSNEQF
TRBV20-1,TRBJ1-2,SARDTGGRVTLHGYT
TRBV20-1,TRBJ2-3,PNVRDTQY
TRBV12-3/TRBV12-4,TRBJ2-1,ASSLPGQGYNEQF
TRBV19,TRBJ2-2,ASSPREGSNTGELF